This is a list of T cell receptor beta chains from one sample in a study of identical twins. In TCRdb, the 5' RACE reads were re-called with MiXCR into one record per CDR3 protein. The data contain hundreds of thousands of distinct CDR3 sequences, less than 10% of them singletons. The material sequenced was memory (CD45RO+) T cells sorted from blood. These receptors all come from a woman in her late teens or twenties in good health. The CDR3 runs from the conserved cysteine through the conserved F or W.

V gene: TRBV6-2/TRBV6-3; J gene: TRBJ2-6; CDR3 protein: CASSYLGQGANVLTF
V gene: TRBV5-1; J gene: TRBJ2-1; CDR3 protein: CASMAARDEQFF
V gene: TRBV20-1; J gene: TRBJ1-5; CDR3 protein: CSARVMGPHQPQHF
V gene: TRBV20-1; J gene: TRBJ2-7; CDR3 protein: CSATPPVSGNYEQYF
V gene: TRBV7-9; J gene: TRBJ1-4; CDR3 protein: CASSLRGPTEKLFF
V gene: TRBV20-1; J gene: TRBJ2-4; CDR3 protein: CSAQSNLAKNIQYF
V gene: TRBV12-3/TRBV12-4; J gene: TRBJ2-7; CDR3 protein: CASSLGTRGLGEQYF
V gene: TRBV20-1; J gene: TRBJ2-7; CDR3 protein: CSASPAGGGYEQYF
V gene: TRBV10-2; J gene: TRBJ2-1; CDR3 protein: CASCGETFRQQFF
V gene: TRBV7-2; J gene: TRBJ2-1; CDR3 protein: CASSLARGANNEQFF
V gene: TRBV7-8; J gene: TRBJ2-7; CDR3 protein: CASSYDREPGYF
V gene: TRBV5-1; J gene: TRBJ2-3; CDR3 protein: CASRQGQDTQYF
V gene: TRBV14; J gene: TRBJ1-1; CDR3 protein: CASSPYTEAFF
V gene: TRBV5-1; J gene: TRBJ1-6; CDR3 protein: CASSLGQGASPLHF
V gene: TRBV12-3/TRBV12-4; J gene: TRBJ2-5; CDR3 protein: CASSTQRTGLETQYF
V gene: TRBV6-1; J gene: TRBJ1-2; CDR3 protein: CASSNPVRGYTF
V gene: TRBV18; J gene: TRBJ2-3; CDR3 protein: CASSLGTSKATDTQYF
V gene: TRBV29-1; J gene: TRBJ2-5; CDR3 protein: CSVDGNSGGRTQYF
V gene: TRBV9; J gene: TRBJ2-1; CDR3 protein: CASGGGNEQFF
V gene: TRBV4-2; J gene: TRBJ2-2; CDR3 protein: CASRRGANTGELFF
V gene: TRBV19; J gene: TRBJ1-4; CDR3 protein: CASRRGDGPNEKLFF
V gene: TRBV7-2; J gene: TRBJ2-5; CDR3 protein: CASSPLGLAETQYF
V gene: TRBV20-1; J gene: TRBJ1-1; CDR3 protein: CSASQLMNTEAFF
V gene: TRBV4-2; J gene: TRBJ2-3; CDR3 protein: CASSHGSGGRDTQYF
V gene: TRBV9; J gene: TRBJ2-1; CDR3 protein: CASSVAPRGYNEQFF
V gene: TRBV7-2; J gene: TRBJ1-3; CDR3 protein: CASKAGNTIYF
V gene: TRBV6-6; J gene: TRBJ2-7; CDR3 protein: CASQTANEQYF
V gene: TRBV6-5; J gene: TRBJ2-2; CDR3 protein: CASSFQGDSGELFF
V gene: TRBV27; J gene: TRBJ2-1; CDR3 protein: CASSLSIRQGVSHEQFF
V gene: TRBV7-9; J gene: TRBJ1-2; CDR3 protein: CASSTGTYGYTF
V gene: TRBV7-2; J gene: TRBJ2-5; CDR3 protein: CASSLVVGGETQYF
V gene: TRBV6-1; J gene: TRBJ2-7; CDR3 protein: CASSSLGSYEQYF
V gene: TRBV5-1; J gene: TRBJ2-6; CDR3 protein: CASSALQGYGANVLTF
V gene: TRBV5-1; J gene: TRBJ2-3; CDR3 protein: CASSLDSYTDTQYF
V gene: TRBV29-1; J gene: TRBJ2-3; CDR3 protein: CSAASGEQYF
V gene: TRBV9; J gene: TRBJ2-2; CDR3 protein: CASSDPKGGEGLVDTGELFF
V gene: TRBV12-3/TRBV12-4; J gene: TRBJ2-7; CDR3 protein: CASNVAGDSYEQYF
V gene: TRBV9; J gene: TRBJ2-4; CDR3 protein: CASSAPEGLAKNIQYF
V gene: TRBV20-1; J gene: TRBJ1-1; CDR3 protein: CSASKQGADTEAFF
V gene: TRBV5-1; J gene: TRBJ2-1; CDR3 protein: CASSLWTGHNEQFF
V gene: TRBV20-1; J gene: TRBJ2-7; CDR3 protein: CSAKTSGGNSYEQYF
V gene: TRBV27; J gene: TRBJ2-7; CDR3 protein: CASSYGTGLYEQYF
V gene: TRBV20-1; J gene: TRBJ2-1; CDR3 protein: CSARDRGREQFF
V gene: TRBV12-3/TRBV12-4; J gene: TRBJ1-4; CDR3 protein: CASSWGGYEKLFF
V gene: TRBV5-1; J gene: TRBJ2-2; CDR3 protein: CASSLAGTGLTGELFF
V gene: TRBV5-1; J gene: TRBJ2-7; CDR3 protein: CASSLASGGAFYEQYF
V gene: TRBV4-2; J gene: TRBJ1-2; CDR3 protein: CASSVRLQEGYTF
V gene: TRBV15; J gene: TRBJ1-1; CDR3 protein: CATSLRAATEAFF
V gene: TRBV12-3/TRBV12-4; J gene: TRBJ2-5; CDR3 protein: CASGRDNQETQYF
V gene: TRBV3-1; J gene: TRBJ2-1; CDR3 protein: CASSQTVYNEQFF
V gene: TRBV20-1; J gene: TRBJ1-1; CDR3 protein: CSASGGVRTEAFF